This TCR beta chain was sequenced for a study of T cell responses to AZD1222 COVID-19 vaccine. About the research overall: Second-dose schedules of about 4 or about 12 weeks were combined.

The V gene's germline CDR1 is ENHRY and CDR2 SYGVKD. Trimming cost V 6 bases and J 0 bases, with 11 bases left between them. This CDR3 is 14 amino acids long. On this clone itself: Its antigen remains unknown.

Findings and caveats of the study: Once two AZD1222 doses were given, Spike-specific TCR breadth and depth went up. Samples come after the peak T cell response, not at day 14.

This table comes from immunoSEQ multiplex PCR, and its TCRdb copy is limited to in-frame clones, with some not included. Among about 85,000 clones, roughly 90% were seen once, and the ten largest hold 5.8%. The chain carries TRBV10-3 and TRBJ1-1; a weak D match, TRBD1 (6 bases). The source was peripheral blood, collected on day 0 of AZD1222 vaccination. This receptor was identified in an adult in good health. The CDR3 DNA is TGTGCCATCAGGAGGACAGACGTGAACACTGAAGCTTTCTTT. Its protein is CAIRRTDVNTEAFF.